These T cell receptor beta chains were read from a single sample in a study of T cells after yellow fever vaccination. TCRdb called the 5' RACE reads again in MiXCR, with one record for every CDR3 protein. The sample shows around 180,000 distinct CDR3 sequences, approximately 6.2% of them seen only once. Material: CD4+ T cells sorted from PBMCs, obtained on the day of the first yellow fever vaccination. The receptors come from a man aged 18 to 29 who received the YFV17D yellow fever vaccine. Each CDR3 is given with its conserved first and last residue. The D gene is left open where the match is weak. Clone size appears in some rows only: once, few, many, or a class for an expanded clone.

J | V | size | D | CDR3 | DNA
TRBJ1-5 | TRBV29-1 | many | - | CSVVQGLNQPQHF | TGCAGCGTTGTACAGGGCCTCAATCAGCCCCAGCATTTT
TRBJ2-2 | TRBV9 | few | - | CASSVVPDTGELFF | TGTGCCAGCAGCGTAGTACCGGACACCGGGGAGCTGTTTTTT
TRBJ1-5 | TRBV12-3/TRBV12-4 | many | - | CASSIRDASNQPQHF | TGTGCCAGCAGCATCCGGGACGCTAGCAATCAGCCCCAGCATTTT
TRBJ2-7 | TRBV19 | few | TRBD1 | CASRRRDRGSYEQYF | TGTGCCAGTAGACGCCGGGACAGGGGTTCCTACGAGCAGTACTTC
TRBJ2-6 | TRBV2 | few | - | CASSYPGAGANVLTF | TGTGCCAGCAGTTATCCCGGGGCTGGGGCCAACGTCCTGACTTTC
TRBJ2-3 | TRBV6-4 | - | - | CASSAVAWGYTQYF | TGTGCCAGCAGTGCGGTCGCGTGGGGCTATACGCAGTATTTT
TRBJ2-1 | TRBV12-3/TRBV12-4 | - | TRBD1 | CASSLWDRGSHEQFF | TGTGCCAGCAGTTTGTGGGACAGGGGTTCCCATGAGCAGTTCTTC
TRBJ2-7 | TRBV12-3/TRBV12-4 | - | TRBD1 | CASSLLGQGGEQYF | TGTGCCAGCAGTTTATTGGGACAGGGAGGCGAGCAGTACTTC
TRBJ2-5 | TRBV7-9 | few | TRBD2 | CASSLRTSGPETQYF | TGTGCCAGCAGCCTGCGAACTAGCGGCCCAGAGACCCAGTACTTC
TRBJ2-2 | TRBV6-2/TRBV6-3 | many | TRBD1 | CASRTNRGPGELFF | TGTGCCAGCAGGACAAACAGGGGTCCGGGGGAGCTGTTTTTT
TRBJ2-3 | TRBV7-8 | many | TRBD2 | CASSLTSGGLSTDTQYF | TGTGCCAGCAGCTTAACTAGCGGGGGCCTAAGCACAGATACGCAGTATTTT
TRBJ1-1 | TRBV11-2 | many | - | CASSLDLGAPQRAFF | TGTGCCAGCAGCTTAGATCTGGGGGCCCCTCAGAGAGCTTTCTTT
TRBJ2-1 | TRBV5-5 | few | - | CASSPGQFYNEQFF | TGTGCCAGCAGCCCTGGACAGTTTTACAATGAGCAGTTCTTC
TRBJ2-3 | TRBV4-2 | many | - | CASSLGRGGARTDTQYF | TGTGCCAGCAGCCTGGGGCGGGGCGGCGCCCGCACAGATACGCAGTATTTT